These T cell receptor beta chains were read from a single sample in a study of blood T cell repertoires in COVID-19. Some clones are missing from TCRdb's copy, which holds only in-frame ones; the method was immunoSEQ multiplex PCR. Of a few hundred thousand clones listed, around nine tenths are singletons. The sequenced sample consisted of peripheral blood. The source of these receptors is a man aged 50-59 years with acute or convalescent COVID-19. Each CDR3 is given with its conserved first and last residue. The order of the fields is D gene, J gene, clone size, V gene, CDR3 protein, CDR3 DNA. The D gene is left open where the match is weak. Part of the rows lack a size; the others show once, few, many or a class for expanded clones.

.	TRBJ2-1	.	TRBV29-1	CSVDQASRHNEQFF	TGCAGCGTTGACCAGGCTAGCAGGCACAATGAGCAGTTCTTC
TRBD1	TRBJ1-5	.	TRBV27	CASSSFDRGGAQPQHF	TGTGCCAGCAGCTCCTTCGACAGGGGCGGTGCTCAGCCCCAGCATTTT
TRBD1	TRBJ1-2	.	TRBV27	CASSLQGQGAYGYTF	TGTGCCAGCTCATTGCAGGGACAGGGGGCCTATGGCTACACCTTC
TRBD2	TRBJ2-3	.	TRBV25-1	CASSDLAGFTDTQYF	TGTGCCAGCAGTGATCTAGCGGGGTTCACAGATACGCAGTATTTT
TRBD2	TRBJ2-4	.	TRBV6-4	CASSDSTSGAKNIQYF	TGTGCCAGCAGTGACTCGACTAGCGGGGCCAAAAACATTCAGTACTTC
.	TRBJ2-2	.	TRBV24-1	CATKAGLTGELFF	TGTGCCACCAAGGCAGGCCTCACCGGGGAGCTGTTTTTT
.	TRBJ1-5	.	TRBV2	CAVTENLIGQPQHF	TGTGCCGTAACAGAGAACCTCATAGGTCAGCCCCAGCATTTT
TRBD2	TRBJ2-3	.	TRBV25-1	CASSEYSSGGPTDTQYF	TGTGCCAGCAGTGAATATTCCAGCGGGGGGCCCACAGATACGCAGTATTTT
.	TRBJ2-5	.	TRBV7-2	CASSLRAAGTQYF	TGTGCCAGCAGCTTAAGGGCGGCGGGGACCCAGTACTTC
TRBD1	TRBJ1-2	.	TRBV7-9	CASSSRQGAGGYTF	TGTGCCAGCAGCTCGAGACAGGGGGCGGGTGGCTACACCTTC
TRBD1	TRBJ2-3	.	TRBV7-3	CASSPGTGNTDTQYF	TGTGCCAGCAGCCCCGGGACAGGTAACACAGATACGCAGTATTTT
TRBD1	TRBJ1-1	.	TRBV5-6	CASSLATGILMNTEAFF	TGTGCCAGCAGCTTGGCGACAGGGATACTGATGAACACTGAAGCTTTCTTT
TRBD2	TRBJ2-1	.	TRBV3-1/TRBV3-2	CASSPSGGAANEQFF	TGTGCCAGCAGCCCAAGCGGGGGGGCCGCCAATGAGCAGTTCTTC
.	TRBJ1-6	few	TRBV2	CASSEGQGYSPLHF	TGTGCCAGCAGTGAAGGGCAGGGGTATTCACCCCTCCACTTT
TRBD2	TRBJ2-7	.	TRBV9	CASSVDPLAGGRGRTYEQYF	TGTGCCAGCAGCGTAGACCCCCTAGCGGGGGGGCGTGGTAGGACCTACGAGCAGTACTTC
.	TRBJ2-7	.	TRBV7-2	CASSLDPGTYEQYF	TGTGCCAGCAGCTTAGACCCAGGGACCTACGAGCAGTACTTC
.	TRBJ1-1	.	TRBV3-1/TRBV3-2	CASSSRGGRNTEAFF	TGTGCCAGCAGTTCCCGGGGGGGGCGGAACACTGAAGCTTTCTTT
.	TRBJ1-5	.	TRBV12-3/TRBV12-4	CASSFTGIQPQHF	TGTGCCAGCAGTTTTACCGGGATCCAGCCCCAGCATTTT
.	TRBJ2-7	.	TRBV9	CASTLGTGGEQYF	TGTGCCAGCACCCTTGGGACCGGAGGGGAGCAGTACTTC
TRBD1	TRBJ1-5	.	TRBV29-1	CSASGQGKPQHF	TGCAGCGCGAGCGGACAGGGTAAACCCCAGCATTTT
TRBD2	TRBJ2-5	.	TRBV10-3	CAIGGLAGDQETQYF	TGTGCCATCGGGGGGCTAGCGGGGGACCAAGAGACCCAGTACTTC
TRBD2	TRBJ2-3	once	TRBV19	CASSRLAATDTQYF	TGTGCCAGTAGCCGACTAGCTGCGACAGATACGCAGTATTTT
TRBD1	TRBJ1-1	.	TRBV7-3	CASSLGTGLEAFF	TGTGCCAGCAGCTTAGGGACAGGGCTTGAAGCTTTCTTT
.	TRBJ1-5	.	TRBV5-5	CASSTQGNSNQPQHF	TGTGCCAGCAGCACGCAGGGAAATAGCAATCAGCCCCAGCATTTT
TRBD1	TRBJ1-6	.	TRBV3-1/TRBV3-2	CASSTSTARTGVYSPLHF	TGTGCCAGCAGCACGTCGACCGCCCGGACAGGGGTATATTCACCCCTCCACTTT